Below are 21 T cell receptor beta chains sequenced from a single sample in a study of cytomegalovirus exposure and HLA in healthy donors. Vbeta (60) and Jbeta (13) primers were used in the PCR. The method was immunoSEQ multiplex PCR; TCRdb's version includes in-frame clones alone and lacks a portion of them. The sample shows roughly 83,000 clones, about 69% of them seen only once. What was sequenced was PBMCs. The receptors derive from a man aged 55 to 70 in good health and CMV-seronegative.

V gene TRBV28 combines with J gene TRBJ2-1, with 8 bases fitting TRBD1. Germline CDR1 reads MDHEN; CDR2 reads SYDVKM. The CDR3 spans 17 residues. V dropped 5 bases and J dropped 1; count of bases not matched to a gene: 10. The CDR3 DNA reads as TGTGCCAGCAGTACGTCCAGGGGGCGTAGATCCTACAATGAGCAGTTCTTC. Its translation is CASSTSRGRRSYNEQFF.

The rearrangement links TRBV27 to TRBJ2-3, with 10 bases identical to TRBD1. In germline, CDR1 is MNHEY, CDR2 SMNVEV (reference sequence). CDR3 size: 19 residues. Unmatched junction bases numbered 13, after V lost 4 bases and J lost 0 bases. CDR3: CASSSYPGQGPASTDTQYF. CDR3 DNA sequence: TGTGCCAGCAGTTCCTATCCGGGACAGGGGCCAGCTAGCACAGATACGCAGTATTTT.

The chain is built from TRBV19 and TRBJ2-6, with D possibly matching TRBD1 (7 bases). With 3 bases removed from V and 4 bases from J, the gap between germline ends came to 13 bases. This CDR3 has 16 residues. Germline V lookup: CDR1 LNHDA, CDR2 SQIVND (reference sequence). CDR3: CASSMEGAVGANVLTF. In DNA, the CDR3 is TGTGCCAGTAGTATGGAGGGGGCGGTGGGGGCCAACGTCCTGACTTTC.

This sequence joins TRBV2 and TRBJ2-7; TRBD1 is a possible D gene (5 bases). V gave up 10 bases and J gave up 6 bases, with 19 bases separating them. CDR1 SNHLY and CDR2 FYNNEI come from the germline V gene. The CDR3 contains 13 residues. CDR3 sequence (DNA): TGTGCCACCACGCAGGGTGTCAGGATCGAGCAGTACTTC. Encoded protein: CATTQGVRIEQYF.

This rearrangement joins TRBV15 to TRBJ2-3; TRBD1 agrees at 9 bases. Germline CDR1 LNHNV, CDR2 YYDKDF (reference sequence). V shed 5 bases, J shed 4 bases, and the junction held 10 bases outside the gene matches. CDR3 length equals 16 residues. The CDR3 coding sequence is TGTGCCACCAGCGGCCTGTTGGGACAGGGTGCAGATACGCAGTATTTT. Translating it yields CATSGLLGQGADTQYF.

The sample holds one count of this clone. The genes are TRBV7-9 and TRBJ2-5, with a possible D match to TRBD2 (6 bases). The germline V gene encodes CDR1 SEHNR and CDR2 FQNEAQ (reference sequence). V gave up 1 base and J gave up 7 bases, with 13 bases separating them. The CDR3 loop spans 14 amino acids. In DNA, the CDR3 is TGTGCCAGCAGCTTAGTAGGAGGGGAAGGGACCCAGTACTTC. It encodes CASSLVGGEGTQYF.

Of note for this clone: The junction and the germline gene differ at one end; a read error may be behind it. The chain couples TRBV7-9 to TRBJ2-3; TRBD2 aligns across 8 bases. The CDR3 is 15 residues long. CDR1 SEHNR and CDR2 FQNEAQ come from the germline V gene (reference sequence). The CDR3 coding sequence is TGTTCCAGCAGGGCTAGCGGGTCAGGCACAGATACGCAGTATTTT. As protein: CSSRASGSGTDTQYF.

This clone was seen a handful of times. The chain combines TRBV5-1 with TRBJ1-1, with D possibly matching TRBD1 (6 bases). This CDR3 region has 14 residues. Deletions cut 3 bases from V and 4 bases from J, with 13 bases between. The germline V gene has CDR1 SGHRS and CDR2 YFSETQ. In DNA, the CDR3 is TGCGCCAGCAGCTGGGGGCAGGGCCCCACTGAAGCTTTCTTT. Its translation: CASSWGQGPTEAFF.

The CDR3, as DNA: TGTGCCAGCAGTTACCCCGGGGAGACCCAGTACTTC. Translation gives CASSYPGETQYF. The genes are TRBV6-5 and TRBJ2-5; D unresolved. The V end was cut by 2 bases, the J end by 5 bases, with 6 bases between. There are 12 residues in the CDR3. Germline loops: CDR1 MNHEY, CDR2 SVGAGI.

The V and J genes are TRBV2 and TRBJ1-4, with a possible D match to TRBD1 (5 bases). V was cut by 2 bases and J by 0 bases, with 16 bases left in between. Germline CDR1 SNHLY, CDR2 FYNNEI. The CDR3 totals 18 residues. The CDR3 nucleotides read TGTGCCAGCAGTGAAAGGGACCAGGGACTTGCAACTAATGAAAAACTGTTTTTT. Translated: CASSERDQGLATNEKLFF.

The chain has TRBV7-9 and TRBJ2-5; TRBD1 might be the D (6 bases). The V and J ends lost 1 base and 1 base respectively, with 13 bases between them. This CDR3 comprises 16 residues. The germline gives CDR1 SEHNR, CDR2 FQNEAQ (reference sequence). The CDR3 DNA reads as TGTGCCAGCAGCTTAGAAACGATGGACAGCCAAGAGACCCAGTACTTC. Amino acid sequence: CASSLETMDSQETQYF.

V is TRBV9 and J is TRBJ2-7, with D possibly being TRBD1 (5 bases). The germline V gene encodes CDR1 SGDLS and CDR2 YYNGEE. Deletions cut 0 bases from V and 5 bases from J, with 12 bases between. The CDR3 is 14 residues long. The CDR3 bases are TGTGCCAGCAGCGTAGGGGGCAAAGGCCACGAGCAGTACTTC. Translated: CASSVGGKGHEQYF.

The chain combines TRBV5-5 with TRBJ1-2; 8 nucleotides agree with TRBD1. After removal of 4 bases from V and 0 bases from J, the junction contained 2 bases not matched to a gene. The CDR3 has 14 residues. Germline-derived CDR1 and CDR2 are SGHKS and YYEKEE (reference sequence). For the CDR3, the DNA is TGTGCCAGCAGCCCGGACAGGGCTAACTATGGCTACACCTTC. This encodes CASSPDRANYGYTF.

This clone was observed a single time. J is TRBJ2-7 and V is TRBV4-1; D possibly corresponds to TRBD1 (7 bases). The V gene's germline CDR1 is MGHRA and CDR2 YSYEKL. V dropped 3 bases and J dropped 1 base, with 13 bases sitting between them. The CDR3 length is 15 residues. The CDR3 here is CASSHSSGGSYEQYF. DNA for the CDR3: TGCGCCAGCAGCCACAGTTCAGGGGGGTCCTACGAGCAGTACTTC.

The rearrangement joins TRBV7-6 to TRBJ1-1, with 8 bases matching TRBD1. CDR3 length: 14 amino acids. The J segment lost 1 base and the V segment lost 4 bases, leaving 2 bases of the junction unmatched. From germline, CDR1 is SGHVS and CDR2 FNYEAQ. This CDR3 is CASSSGTGNTEAFF. CDR3 DNA sequence: TGTGCCAGCAGCTCTGGGACAGGGAACACTGAAGCTTTCTTT.

The CDR3 is CASSQERGTEAFF. The CDR3 nucleotides are TGTGCCAGCAGCCAAGAGCGGGGCACTGAAGCTTTCTTT. This sequence joins TRBV11-2 and TRBJ1-1; no clear D gene. This CDR3 contains 13 residues. V was shortened by 5 bases and J by 4 bases, with 11 bases between the two germline ends. CDR1 and CDR2 (germline): SGHAT, FQNNGV.

This clone was seen only once. This chain connects TRBV6-5 to TRBJ1-2; D unresolved. Trimming stripped 5 bases from V and 5 bases from J, with 18 bases between. The CDR3 loop spans 15 amino acids. Germline V gene sequence: CDR1 MNHEY, CDR2 SVGAGI. The CDR3 coding sequence is TGTGCCAGCAGTCCCCTCTCCGCCGCGGAGTATGGCTACACCTTC. The encoded protein is CASSPLSAAEYGYTF.

Comments on this clone: In the same sample, other DNA sequences code for this CDR3. The chain is built from TRBV30 and TRBJ1-4, with a tentative D call TRBD1 (5 bases). This CDR3 comprises 14 residues. V dropped 0 bases and J dropped 7 bases, with 12 bases sitting between them. Germline loops: CDR1 GTSNPN, CDR2 SVGIG (reference sequence). The CDR3 is CAWSVLGRGEKLFF. CDR3 bases: TGTGCCTGGAGTGTACTGGGGCGGGGTGAAAAACTGTTTTTT.

V usage is TRBV5-4 and J usage is TRBJ1-1; no firm D call. V lost 2 bases to trimming and J lost 7 bases, with 9 bases between them. In germline, CDR1 is SGHNT, CDR2 YYREEE (reference sequence). CDR3 size: 12 residues. The CDR3: CASSFEEIEAFF. The CDR3 nucleotides are TGTGCCAGCAGCTTTGAGGAAATTGAAGCTTTCTTT.

The chain recombines TRBV6-1 with TRBJ1-4; possible D gene TRBD1, 6 bases. Germline assignment: CDR1 MNHNS and CDR2 SASEGT. This CDR3 region has 14 residues. Trimming pared 4 bases from V and 8 bases from J, leaving 14 bases between. Written as DNA, the CDR3 is TGTGCCAGCAGTGTGGGGACAAGAGGAGAAAAACTGTTTTTT. Residues: CASSVGTRGEKLFF.

The V gene is TRBV9, the J gene TRBJ1-2, with 9 bases lining up with TRBD1. Germline V gene lookup returns CDR1 SGDLS and CDR2 YYNGEE. There are 18 residues in the CDR3. With 2 bases clipped from V and 4 bases from J, the junction kept 15 bases outside the gene matches. In DNA form, the CDR3 reads TGTGCCAGCAGCGTCTGGAATCTTGGCCCGGGACAGGGCTATGGCTACACCTTC. This encodes CASSVWNLGPGQGYGYTF.